This T cell receptor beta chain was observed in a study of blood T cell repertoires in COVID-19. On the study more broadly: Samples representing acute and convalescent COVID-19 were sourced from the United States, Italy and Spain. Nucleic acid was either cDNA or gDNA, and it came from T cells, B-cell-depleted T cells, or PBMCs.

Study processing details: By means of reference gene primer amplification, nucleated cell counts were estimated. Sequencing used immunoSEQ multiplex PCR; TCRdb keeps in-frame clones, though not all of them. The DNA was the basis for D and trimming; V, J and clone size are from that table. The repertoire has 55,000 to 70,000 clones, about 81% of them found once; the top ten carry around 21%. Input material: peripheral blood. This receptor was identified in a woman aged 55-75 years with acute or convalescent COVID-19.

CDR3 in DNA: TGTGCCAGCAGCCCGGACAGGGGTATGACTGAAGCTTTCTTT. This encodes CASSPDRGMTEAFF. The chain couples TRBV5-6 to TRBJ1-1; 9 positions agree with TRBD1. Germline CDR1 reads SGHDT; CDR2 reads YYEEEE. Losses at the gene ends were 4 bases for V and 5 bases for J; bases not matched to a gene: 6. The CDR3 runs to 14 residues.